The 29 T cell receptor beta chains below were found in one sample sequenced in a study of T cells in Graves' hyperthyroidism and ophthalmopathy. Template material for amplifying TCR beta CDR3 regions consisted of RNA transcripts. The TCR CDR3 was amplified in a first-round RT-PCR using the HTBI primer set. TCRdb used MiXCR to reprocess the multiplex PCR reads, holding one entry per CDR3 protein. The data contain about 520,000 distinct CDR3 sequences, around 22% of them singletons. Sequencing was done on a sample of blood. The receptors come from a young woman with Graves' ophthalmopathy.

This clonotype was counted ten times or more. The chain links TRBV6-5 to TRBJ2-7; D remains ambiguous. The CDR3 spans 15 residues. V was cut by 0 bases and J by 1 base, with 10 bases left in between. The germline CDR1 and CDR2 sequences are MNHEY and SVGAGI. CDR3 residues: CASSYSVQPSYEQYF. For the CDR3, the DNA is TGTGCCAGCAGTTACTCGGTGCAGCCATCCTACGAGCAGTACTTC.

This clonotype was found a few times. V usage is TRBV7-9 and J usage is TRBJ2-1; maybe TRBD2 (6 bases). This CDR3 is 13 amino acids long. Germline V CDR1 and CDR2: SEHNR, FQNEAQ (reference sequence). V lost 3 bases and J 8 bases, leaving 11 bases between the germline ends. In DNA, the CDR3 is TGTGCCAGCAGCTTCGGGGGTATCGATGAGCAGTTCTTC. The encoded protein is CASSFGGIDEQFF.

In its sample, this clonotype was seen many times. The chain joins TRBV19 to TRBJ1-1; D is uncertain. The CDR3 contains 11 residues. Germline V gene sequence: CDR1 LNHDA, CDR2 SQIVND (reference sequence). Trimming removed 3 bases at V and 8 bases at J, with 7 bases between. In DNA form, the CDR3 reads TGTGCCAGTAGTATTGGTGGGGAAGCTTTCTTT. As protein: CASSIGGEAFF.

V gene TRBV2 combines with J gene TRBJ2-5; TRBD1 matches at 9 bases. Germline trimming cut 3 bases from V and 5 bases from J; bases unmatched to any gene: 7. Germline CDR1 is SNHLY and CDR2 is FYNNEI. The CDR3 contains 15 residues. The CDR3 nucleotides read TGTGCCAGCAGTGATGAGGACAGGGGAGGCGAGACCCAGTACTTC. Amino acids: CASSDEDRGGETQYF.

The genes are TRBV25-1 and TRBJ2-5, with 9 bases matching TRBD1. Germline V gene data show CDR1 as MGHDK and CDR2 as SYGVNS. V dropped 8 bases and J dropped 5; count of bases not matched to a gene: 6. The CDR3 contains 13 residues. The CDR3 DNA reads TGTGCCAGCGATACAGGGGGCGTCGAGACCCAGTACTTC. Translation: CASDTGGVETQYF.

This chain joins TRBV6-1 and TRBJ1-5, with D possibly TRBD1 on 5 matching bases. Trimming pared 2 bases from V and 6 bases from J, leaving 11 bases between. Germline CDR1 and CDR2: MNHNS and SASEGT. The CDR3 runs to 14 residues. In DNA, the CDR3 is TGTGCCAGCAGTGAACCAGGGAATGCTCAGCCCCAGCATTTT. It encodes CASSEPGNAQPQHF.

This clonotype was seen repeatedly, ten times or more. V gene TRBV6-2 or TRBV6-3 combines with J gene TRBJ2-2; 9 bases align to TRBD1. CDR3 length equals 17 residues. Trimming took 2 bases from V and 1 from J; bases not matched to a gene: 5. Germline loops: CDR1 MNHEY, CDR2 SVGEGT. The CDR3 region is CASSYPTGQGNTGELFF. In nucleotides, the CDR3 is TGTGCCAGCAGTTACCCGACGGGACAGGGGAACACCGGGGAGCTGTTTTTT.

DNA of the CDR3: TGTGCCAGCAGCCCCCTCGTTGGGGGGAACACTGAAGCTTTCTTT. It is translated as CASSPLVGGNTEAFF. The rearrangement joins TRBV5-5 to TRBJ1-1; tentative D call: TRBD1 (5 bases). The CDR3 consists of 15 residues. Germline assignment: CDR1 SGHKS and CDR2 YYEKEE (reference sequence). V was pared by 4 bases and J by 1 base, with 14 bases between.

The chain couples TRBV28 to TRBJ1-1; D is unclear. The CDR3 totals 16 residues. The germline V gene encodes CDR1 MDHEN and CDR2 SYDVKM. Trimming took 5 bases from V and 0 from J, leaving 16 bases between them. The CDR3 loop is CASSPIPRDMNTEAFF. The CDR3 DNA sequence: TGTGCCAGCAGTCCCATTCCGAGAGACATGAACACTGAAGCTTTCTTT.

This sequence joins TRBV19 and TRBJ1-5; TRBD1 might be the D (6 bases). This CDR3 spans 13 amino acids. Germline V gene sequence: CDR1 LNHDA, CDR2 SQIVND (reference sequence). Trimming pared 4 bases from V and 12 bases from J, leaving 16 bases between. This CDR3 reads CASSTNLGQYQHF. CDR3 in DNA: TGTGCCAGTAGTACGAATCTTGGACAGTACCAGCATTTT.

There are a few counts of this clonotype. The chain couples TRBV7-8 to TRBJ1-1; the D gene is possibly TRBD1 (6 bases). This CDR3 has 17 amino acids. Trimming left V 1 base short and J 0 bases short, with 15 bases between. Looked up from germline, CDR1 is SGHVS and CDR2 is FQNEAQ. The CDR3 is CASSLEQGSLLNTEAFF. CDR3 in DNA: TGTGCCAGCAGCTTAGAACAGGGTTCCCTCTTGAACACTGAAGCTTTCTTT.

This sequence joins TRBV7-2 and TRBJ2-7, with D maybe TRBD1 (6 bases). CDR1 and CDR2 (germline): SGHTA, FQGNSA. Trimming took off 5 bases at V and 7 bases at J, with 15 bases between the two ends. CDR3 length equals 13 residues. The CDR3 nucleotides read TGTGCCAGCAGCAGGGACCAGGGGCGGGAGCAGTACTTC. This codes for CASSRDQGREQYF. The entire variable domain, with the rest obtained from reference TRBV7-2 and TRBJ2-7, is as follows: GAGVSQSPSNKVTEKGKDVELRCDPISGHTALYWYRQSLGQGLEFLIYFQGNSAPDKSGLPSDRFSAERTGGSVSTLTIQRTQQEDSAVYLCASSRDQGREQYFGPGTRLTVT.

A few counts support this clonotype. J is TRBJ1-5 and V is TRBV12-3 or TRBV12-4; D unresolved. The CDR3 length is 15 residues. The V end lost 3 bases, the J end lost 5 bases, and 14 bases lay between the germline ends. CDR3 nucleotides: TGTGCCAGCAGTTTTTTCGCTGGCAGAGATCAGCCCCAGCATTTT. This codes for CASSFFAGRDQPQHF.

This clonotype was seen ten or more times. The rearrangement uses TRBV20-1 and TRBJ1-2; 7 bases align to TRBD1. From germline, CDR1 is DFQATT and CDR2 SNEGSKA (reference sequence). V was pared by 1 base and J by 3 bases, with 8 bases of the junction left unmatched. There are 15 residues in the CDR3. CDR3 sequence (DNA): TGCAGTGCTAGAGCCGTTGACAGGGCCGACTATGGCTACACCTTC. Protein product: CSARAVDRADYGYTF.

This clonotype was observed many times. The CDR3 here is CASSLNQGQGHGYTF. CDR3 DNA sequence: TGTGCCAGCAGCTTAAATCAAGGACAGGGGCATGGCTACACCTTC. The rearrangement links TRBV7-9 to TRBJ1-2, with 9 bases lining up with TRBD1. The germline V gene encodes CDR1 SEHNR and CDR2 FQNEAQ (reference sequence). Unmatched junction bases numbered 7, after V lost 2 bases and J lost 6 bases. This CDR3 is built from 15 residues.

This clonotype has a count of ten or more. The chain recombines TRBV14 with TRBJ1-1; weak D call: TRBD1 (6 bases). Germline V gene data show CDR1 as SGHDN and CDR2 as FVKESK. With 1 base removed from V and 7 bases from J, the gap between germline ends came to 16 bases. The CDR3 totals 15 residues. CDR3 DNA sequence: TGTGCCAGCAGCCAAGGGAGGACAGCCGGATATGAAGCTTTCTTT. Translation gives CASSQGRTAGYEAFF.

The table lists this clonotype with many counts. The chain recombines TRBV6-2 or TRBV6-3 with TRBJ1-3; D is uncertain. Germline V gene data show CDR1 as MNHEY and CDR2 as SVGEGT. The CDR3 runs to 14 residues. V was pared by 6 bases and J by 4 bases, with 13 bases between. CDR3 nucleotides: TGTGCCAGCAGCCGAGCGGCAATCGGAAACACCATATATTTT. Translation gives CASSRAAIGNTIYF.

This clonotype was recorded at least ten times. The chain uses TRBV11-2 and TRBJ2-7; D is unclear. The CDR3 runs to 16 residues. V lost 5 bases and J lost 2, with 19 bases in between. CDR1 is SGHAT and CDR2 is FQNNGV in the germline V gene. Here the CDR3 DNA reads TGTGCCAGCAGCCTACTGGCTAACGGAGATACCTACGAGCAGTACTTC. Translated: CASSLLANGDTYEQYF.

This clonotype came up many times. This rearrangement joins TRBV7-3 to TRBJ2-2, with 8 bases identical to TRBD1. The CDR3 covers 14 residues. The V gene end was trimmed by 5 bases and the J gene end by 4 bases; junction bases not matched to a gene: 3. Looked up from germline, CDR1 is SGHTA and CDR2 is FQGTGA. CDR3: CASSPTGGTGELFF. The CDR3 coding sequence is TGTGCCAGCAGCCCTACAGGGGGCACCGGGGAGCTGTTTTTT.

This clonotype was found many times. The chain employs TRBV20-1 and TRBJ1-1; no definite D call. Germline-derived CDR1 and CDR2 are DFQATT and SNEGSKA (reference sequence). The CDR3 runs 11 residues. The V end was cut by 3 bases, the J end by 1 base, with 3 bases between. CDR3 nucleotide sequence: TGCAGTGCTAGGCAGAACACTGAAGCTTTCTTT. Translation gives CSARQNTEAFF.

This clonotype was found many times. The rearrangement uses TRBV28 and TRBJ1-1, with D perhaps matching TRBD1 (6 bases). The V and J ends lost 4 bases and 1 base respectively, with 13 bases between them. The CDR3 covers 15 residues. Germline CDR1 and CDR2: MDHEN and SYDVKM. As DNA, the CDR3 is TGTGCCAGCAGTTCATCAGGGGTGGCGAACACTGAAGCTTTCTTT. Amino acids: CASSSSGVANTEAFF.

This rearrangement joins TRBV20-1 to TRBJ2-5; TRBD2 matches 9 bases. This CDR3 region has 14 residues. Looked up from germline, CDR1 is DFQATT and CDR2 is SNEGSKA (reference sequence). Losses at the gene ends were 2 bases for V and 1 base for J; bases not matched to a gene: 2. CDR3 loop: CSARLAGTQETQYF. The CDR3 DNA is TGCAGTGCTAGACTAGCGGGAACCCAAGAGACCCAGTACTTC.

This clonotype was picked up many times. V and J are TRBV14 and TRBJ2-7; D is tentatively TRBD1 or TRBD2 (5 bases each). Trimming removed 8 bases from V and 0 bases from J, with 17 bases in between. The germline gives CDR1 SGHDN, CDR2 FVKESK. This CDR3 has 15 amino acids. CDR3 nucleotides: TGTGCCAGCTCGTCAAGGGGACGTAGCTCCTACGAGCAGTACTTC. Translated, it gives CASSSRGRSSYEQYF.

There are many counts of this clonotype. The V gene is TRBV2, the J gene TRBJ1-2; a possible D gene is TRBD1 (5 bases). CDR3 size: 12 residues. V was pared by 6 bases and J by 4 bases, with 9 bases between. Germline CDR1 SNHLY, CDR2 FYNNEI. The CDR3 bases are TGTGCCAGCAGAGCAGACAGCTATGGCTACACCTTC. Its translation: CASRADSYGYTF.

The chain is built from TRBV29-1 and TRBJ2-7, with 14 bases matching TRBD2. CDR3 size: 16 residues. Germline V gene sequence: CDR1 SQVTM, CDR2 ANQGSEA. The V segment lost 4 bases and the J segment 3 bases; nucleotides outside the gene matches: 8. CDR3 in DNA: TGCAGCGTTGGAGGGGGGACTAGCGGGGGATACTACGAGCAGTACTTC. It codes for CSVGGGTSGGYYEQYF.

This clonotype was picked up many times. The rearrangement joins TRBV6-2 or TRBV6-3 to TRBJ1-1; a weak D match, TRBD1 (5 bases). Trimming cost V 9 bases and J 0 bases, with 26 bases left between them. Germline V gene data show CDR1 as MNHEY and CDR2 as SVGEGT. This CDR3 region has 18 residues. DNA for the CDR3: TGTGCCAGTTCGGCCCAAAAGGACATCCCGTTCATGAACACTGAAGCTTTCTTT. It specifies CASSAQKDIPFMNTEAFF.

This clonotype was detected many times. The rearrangement links TRBV2 to TRBJ1-5; D is undetermined. The CDR3 runs to 12 residues. Germline loops: CDR1 SNHLY, CDR2 FYNNEI. With 2 bases removed from V and 6 bases from J, the gap between germline ends came to 5 bases. The CDR3 nucleotides read TGTGCCAGCAGTGAATCAGGTCAGCCCCAGCATTTT. This translates into CASSESGQPQHF.

This chain uses TRBV12-3 or TRBV12-4 with TRBJ2-7; D is possibly TRBD1 (6 bases). Trimming took off 6 bases at V and 0 bases at J, with 15 bases between the two ends. CDR3 length equals 15 residues. CDR3 coding DNA: TGTGCCAGCAGAGCCAGGGGAGCCCTCTCCTACGAGCAGTACTTC. It is translated as CASRARGALSYEQYF.

In its sample, this clonotype was seen once. The chain couples TRBV7-2 to TRBJ1-2; a weak D match, TRBD1 (6 bases). The CDR3 runs 16 residues. Germline CDR1 and CDR2: SGHTA and FQGNSA. V was cut by 6 bases and J by 5 bases, with 22 bases left in between. This chain's CDR3 is CASSFAWTSQGYGYTF. The CDR3 region has the DNA TGTGCCAGCAGTTTCGCTTGGACTTCTCAGGGGTATGGCTACACCTTC.